These 3 T cell receptor beta chains originate from one sample sequenced in a study of shared clonotypes between healthy human individuals. Using immunoSEQ multiplex PCR, the repertoire was profiled, and TCRdb retains in-frame clones only, with some absent. The sample holds fewer than 600,000 clones, around 79% seen once. The specimen was PBMCs. The receptors were sampled from a woman between 35 and 50 years old in good health. Some clones in this sample may be carry-over from other donors' samples.

J is TRBJ2-1 and V is TRBV2; 7 bases map to TRBD1. CDR3 length: 15 residues. Germline CDR1 and CDR2: SNHLY and FYNNEI. V was clipped by 6 bases and J by 0 bases; unmatched bases: 5. CDR3 loop: CASRGGPSSYNEQFF. CDR3 in DNA: TGTGCCAGCAGAGGGGGCCCTAGCTCCTACAATGAGCAGTTCTTC.

The J gene is TRBJ1-2, the V gene TRBV6-1; D remains unclear. The V gene lost 5 bases and the J gene lost 4 bases, with 8 bases spanning the gap. Per the germline V gene, CDR1 is MNHNS and CDR2 is SASEGT. CDR3 size: 12 residues. CDR3 nucleotide sequence: TGTGCCAGCAGTTTAGAACTCTATGGCTACACCTTC. It is translated as CASSLELYGYTF.

The chain combines TRBV29-1 with TRBJ2-3, with 8 bases fitting TRBD1. This CDR3 contains 19 residues. Germline V gene data show CDR1 as SQVTM and CDR2 as ANQGSEA. J gave up 2 bases and V 0 bases, and 16 bases lay outside the gene matches. The CDR3 reads CSVEDRRLGADRVTDTQYF. The CDR3 coding sequence is TGCAGCGTTGAAGACCGCCGGTTGGGGGCGGACAGGGTCACAGATACGCAGTATTTT.